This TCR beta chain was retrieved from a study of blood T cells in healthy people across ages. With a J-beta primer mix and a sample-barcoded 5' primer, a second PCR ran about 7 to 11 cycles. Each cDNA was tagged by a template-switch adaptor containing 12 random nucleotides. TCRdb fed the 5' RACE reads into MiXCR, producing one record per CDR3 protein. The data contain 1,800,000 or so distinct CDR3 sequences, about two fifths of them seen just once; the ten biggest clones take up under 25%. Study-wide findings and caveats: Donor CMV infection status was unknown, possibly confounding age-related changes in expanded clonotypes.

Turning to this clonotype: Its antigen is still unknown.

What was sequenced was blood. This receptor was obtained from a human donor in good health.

As DNA, the CDR3 is TGTGCCAGCAGCTTGATGCTAGCGGGCAACGAGCAGTACTTC. This gives the protein CASSLMLAGNEQYF. The chain employs TRBV5-5 and TRBJ2-7; 8 bases line up with TRBD2. J lost 5 bases, V lost 1 base, and 5 bases had no gene match. The CDR3 is 14 residues long. Germline CDR1 and CDR2: SGHKS and YYEKEE (reference sequence).